This T cell receptor (beta chain) was captured by sequencing in a study of shared clonotypes between healthy human individuals. Looking at the study overall: Three CD4 naive, three CD4 memory, two CD8 naive and one CD8 memory plate were used per donor. Findings and caveats of the study: The generation probabilities recorded for non-shared clonotypes fell below those of clonotypes shared by all four donors.

The germline CDR1 and CDR2 sequences are MNHEY and SVGAGI. Between the trimmed V and J ends, which lost 6 bases and 6 bases, there was a span of 17 bases. CDR3 length equals 14 residues. A remark on this clone: Its antigen is undetermined.

The protocol was immunoSEQ multiplex PCR, while the TCRdb copy is restricted to in-frame clones and leaves out a portion. Of 2 million to 2.5 million clones listed, 90% to 96% were seen once; the top ten hold 0.1% to 0.15%. Sequences were obtained from naive CD4+ T cells sorted from blood. Described subset: CD45RA+ positively selected. The V gene is TRBV6-5, the J gene TRBJ1-2, with a tentative D call TRBD1 (6 bases). The clonotype originates from a man in his late teens or twenties in good health. Here the CDR3 reads CASRFRGQLDGYTF. The CDR3 nucleotides read TGTGCCAGCAGATTTCGTGGACAGTTAGATGGCTACACCTTC.